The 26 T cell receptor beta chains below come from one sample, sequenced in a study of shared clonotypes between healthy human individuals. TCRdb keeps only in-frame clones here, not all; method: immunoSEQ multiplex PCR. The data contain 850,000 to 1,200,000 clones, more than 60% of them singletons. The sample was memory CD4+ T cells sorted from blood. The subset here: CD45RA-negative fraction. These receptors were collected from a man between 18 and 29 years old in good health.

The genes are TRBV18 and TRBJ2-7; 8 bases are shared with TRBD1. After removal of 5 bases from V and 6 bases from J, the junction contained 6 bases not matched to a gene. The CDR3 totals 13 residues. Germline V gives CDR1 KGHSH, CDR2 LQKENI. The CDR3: CASSVGQGAEQYF. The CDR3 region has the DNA TGTGCCAGCTCAGTCGGACAGGGAGCCGAGCAGTACTTC.

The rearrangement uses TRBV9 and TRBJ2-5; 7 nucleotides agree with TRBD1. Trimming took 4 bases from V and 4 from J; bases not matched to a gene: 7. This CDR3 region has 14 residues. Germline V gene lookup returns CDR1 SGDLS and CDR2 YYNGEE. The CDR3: CASSTSTGLETQYF. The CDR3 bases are TGTGCCAGCAGCACCTCGACAGGGCTAGAGACCCAGTACTTC.

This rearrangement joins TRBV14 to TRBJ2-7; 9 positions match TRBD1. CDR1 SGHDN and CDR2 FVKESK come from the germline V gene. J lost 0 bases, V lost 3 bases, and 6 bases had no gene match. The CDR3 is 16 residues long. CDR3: CASSQAGTGSSYEQYF. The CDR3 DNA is TGTGCCAGCAGCCAGGCCGGGACAGGGAGCTCCTACGAGCAGTACTTC.

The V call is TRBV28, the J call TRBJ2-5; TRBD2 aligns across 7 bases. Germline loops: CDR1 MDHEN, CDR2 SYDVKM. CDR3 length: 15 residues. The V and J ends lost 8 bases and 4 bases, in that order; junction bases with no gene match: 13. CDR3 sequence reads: CASEGLGGKRETQYF. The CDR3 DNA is TGTGCCAGCGAGGGACTGGGAGGGAAACGAGAGACCCAGTACTTC.

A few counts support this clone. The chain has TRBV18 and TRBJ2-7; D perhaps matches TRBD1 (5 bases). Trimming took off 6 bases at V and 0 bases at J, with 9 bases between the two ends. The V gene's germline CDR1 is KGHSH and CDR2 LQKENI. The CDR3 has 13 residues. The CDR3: CASSQTVSYEQYF. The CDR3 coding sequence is TGTGCCAGCTCTCAGACAGTCTCCTACGAGCAGTACTTC.

In nucleotides, the CDR3 is TGTGCCAGCAGCCTGGACAGGGATAACTATGGCTACACCTTC. Encoded protein: CASSLDRDNYGYTF. The genes are TRBV11-2 and TRBJ1-2; 8 nucleotides match TRBD1. Trimming at V came to 5 bases and at J to 1 base, leaving 3 bases not matched to a gene. The CDR3 totals 14 residues. CDR1 and CDR2 from the germline V gene are SGHAT and FQNNGV.

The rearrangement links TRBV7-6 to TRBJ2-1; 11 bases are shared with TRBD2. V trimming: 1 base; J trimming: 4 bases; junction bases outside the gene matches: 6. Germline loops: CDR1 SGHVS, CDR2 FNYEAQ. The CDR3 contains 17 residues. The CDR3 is CASSLDPLAGGYNEQFF. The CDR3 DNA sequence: TGTGCCAGCAGCTTAGATCCCTTAGCGGGGGGGTACAATGAGCAGTTCTTC.

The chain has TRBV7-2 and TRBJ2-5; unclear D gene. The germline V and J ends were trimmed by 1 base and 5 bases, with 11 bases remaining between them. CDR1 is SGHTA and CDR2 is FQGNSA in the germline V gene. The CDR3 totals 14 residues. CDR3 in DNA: TGTGCCAGCAGCTTAGAGGGTAGTGCGGAGACCCAGTACTTC. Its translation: CASSLEGSAETQYF.

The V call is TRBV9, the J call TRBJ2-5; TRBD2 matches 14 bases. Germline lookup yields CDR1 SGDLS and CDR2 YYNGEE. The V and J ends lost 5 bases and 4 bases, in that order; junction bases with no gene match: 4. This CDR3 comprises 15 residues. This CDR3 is CASSYGLAGGETQYF. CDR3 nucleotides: TGTGCCAGCAGTTACGGACTAGCGGGAGGAGAGACCCAGTACTTC.

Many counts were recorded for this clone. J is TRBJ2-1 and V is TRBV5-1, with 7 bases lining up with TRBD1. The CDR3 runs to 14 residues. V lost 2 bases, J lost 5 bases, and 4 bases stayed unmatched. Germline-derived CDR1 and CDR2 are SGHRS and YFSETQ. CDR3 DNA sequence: TGCGCCAGCAGCTTCGCAGGGACAGACAATGAGCAGTTCTTC. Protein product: CASSFAGTDNEQFF.

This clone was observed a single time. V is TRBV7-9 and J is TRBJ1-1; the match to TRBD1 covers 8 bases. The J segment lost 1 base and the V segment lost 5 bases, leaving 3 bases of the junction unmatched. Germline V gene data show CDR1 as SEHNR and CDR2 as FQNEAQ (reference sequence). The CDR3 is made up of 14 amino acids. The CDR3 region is CASSAGQGNTEAFF. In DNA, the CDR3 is TGTGCCAGCAGCGCCGGACAGGGGAACACTGAAGCTTTCTTT.

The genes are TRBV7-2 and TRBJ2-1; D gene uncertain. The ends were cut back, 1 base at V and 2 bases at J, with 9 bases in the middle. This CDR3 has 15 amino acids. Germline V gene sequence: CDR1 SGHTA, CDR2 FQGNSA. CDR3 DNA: TGTGCCAGCAGCTTAGAGGGTTTTCCCTACAATGAGCAGTTCTTC. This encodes CASSLEGFPYNEQFF.

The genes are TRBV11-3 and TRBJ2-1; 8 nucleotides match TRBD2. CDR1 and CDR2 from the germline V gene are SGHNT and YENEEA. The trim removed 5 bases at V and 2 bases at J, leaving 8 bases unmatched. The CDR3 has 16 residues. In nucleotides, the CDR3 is TGTGCCAGCAGCCCCAACGCGGGGGGACCCTACAATGAGCAGTTCTTC. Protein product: CASSPNAGGPYNEQFF.

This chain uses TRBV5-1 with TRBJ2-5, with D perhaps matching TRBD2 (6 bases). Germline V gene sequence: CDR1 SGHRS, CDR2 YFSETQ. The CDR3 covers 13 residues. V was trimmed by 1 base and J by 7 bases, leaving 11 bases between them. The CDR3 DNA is TGCGCCAGCAGCTTGTGGAGCGGGTCGACCCAGTACTTC. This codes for CASSLWSGSTQYF. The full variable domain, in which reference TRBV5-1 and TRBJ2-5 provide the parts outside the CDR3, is KAGVTQTPRYLIKTRGQQVTLSCSPISGHRSVSWYQQTPGQGLQFLFEYFSETQRNKGNFPGRFSGRQFSNSRSEMNVSTLELGDSALYLCASSLWSGSTQYFGPGTRLLVL.

For the CDR3, the DNA is TGTGCCAGCAGCTTAGTTGCGTACCAAGAGACCCAGTACTTC. Its protein is CASSLVAYQETQYF. The chain has TRBV7-2 and TRBJ2-5; no clear D gene. The germline V gene has CDR1 SGHTA and CDR2 FQGNSA. Trimming took off 1 base at V and 0 bases at J, with 6 bases between the two ends. The CDR3 runs to 14 residues.

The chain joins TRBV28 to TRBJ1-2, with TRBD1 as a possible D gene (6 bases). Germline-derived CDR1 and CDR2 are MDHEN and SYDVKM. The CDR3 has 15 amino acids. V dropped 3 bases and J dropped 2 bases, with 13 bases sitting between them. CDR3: CASSFEGQPNYGYTF. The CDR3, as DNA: TGTGCCAGCAGTTTCGAAGGACAGCCCAACTATGGCTACACCTTC.

CDR3 sequence: CASSPGTSDLQETQYF. CDR3 bases: TGCGCCAGCAGCCCCGGGACTAGCGACCTACAAGAGACCCAGTACTTC. This chain joins TRBV4-1 and TRBJ2-5; 10 nucleotides align to TRBD2. This CDR3 has 16 residues. Trimming cost V 4 bases and J 2 bases; bases outside gene matches: 7. From germline, CDR1 is MGHRA and CDR2 YSYEKL.

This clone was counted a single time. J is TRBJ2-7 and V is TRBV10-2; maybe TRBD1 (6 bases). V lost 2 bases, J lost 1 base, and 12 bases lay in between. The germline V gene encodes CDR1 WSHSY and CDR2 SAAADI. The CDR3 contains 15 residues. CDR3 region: CASSETGFGSYEQYF. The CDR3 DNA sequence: TGCGCCAGCAGTGAGACAGGGTTCGGGTCCTACGAGCAGTACTTC.

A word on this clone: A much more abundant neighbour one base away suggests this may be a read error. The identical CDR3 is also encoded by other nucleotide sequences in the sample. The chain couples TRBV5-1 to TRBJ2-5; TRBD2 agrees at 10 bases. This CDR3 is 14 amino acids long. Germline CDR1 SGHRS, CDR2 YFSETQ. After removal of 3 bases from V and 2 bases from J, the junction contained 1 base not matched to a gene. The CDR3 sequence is CASSSAGGQETQYF. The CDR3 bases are TGCGCCAGCAGCTCAGCGGGGGGGCAAGAGACCCAGTACTTC.

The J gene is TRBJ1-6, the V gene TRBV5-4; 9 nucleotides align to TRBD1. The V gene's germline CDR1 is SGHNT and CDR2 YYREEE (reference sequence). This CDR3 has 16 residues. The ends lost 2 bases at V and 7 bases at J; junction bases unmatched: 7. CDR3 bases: TGTGCCAGCAGCTTTCCGGGACAGGGCCCGAATTCACCCCTCCACTTT. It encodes CASSFPGQGPNSPLHF.

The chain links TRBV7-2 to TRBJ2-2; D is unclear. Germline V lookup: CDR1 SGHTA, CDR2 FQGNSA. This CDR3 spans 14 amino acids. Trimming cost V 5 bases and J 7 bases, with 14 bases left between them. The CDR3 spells CASSPESRNGELFF. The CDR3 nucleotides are TGTGCCAGCAGCCCAGAGTCCCGGAACGGGGAGCTGTTTTTT.

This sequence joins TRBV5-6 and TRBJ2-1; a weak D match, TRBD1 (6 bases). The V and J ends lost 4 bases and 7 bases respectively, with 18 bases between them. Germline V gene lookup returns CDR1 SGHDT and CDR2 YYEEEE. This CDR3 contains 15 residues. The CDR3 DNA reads TGTGCCAGCAGCACGCTACAGGGCGTGGGGAATGAGCAGTTCTTC. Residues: CASSTLQGVGNEQFF. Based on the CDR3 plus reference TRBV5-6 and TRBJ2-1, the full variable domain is DAGVTQSPTHLIKTRGQQVTLRCSPKSGHDTVSWYQQALGQGPQFIFQYYEEEERQRGNFPDRFSGHQFPNYSSELNVNALLLGDSALYLCASSTLQGVGNEQFFGPGTRLTVL.

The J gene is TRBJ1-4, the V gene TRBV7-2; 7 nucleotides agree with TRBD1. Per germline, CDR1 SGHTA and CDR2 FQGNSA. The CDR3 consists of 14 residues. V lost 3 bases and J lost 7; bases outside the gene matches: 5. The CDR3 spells CASSLGQKTEKLFF. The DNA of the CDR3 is TGTGCCAGCAGCTTGGGACAGAAGACTGAAAAACTGTTTTTT. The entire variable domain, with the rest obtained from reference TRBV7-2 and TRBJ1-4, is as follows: GAGVSQSPSNKVTEKGKDVELRCDPISGHTALYWYRQSLGQGLEFLIYFQGNSAPDKSGLPSDRFSAERTGGSVSTLTIQRTQQEDSAVYLCASSLGQKTEKLFFGSGTQLSVL.

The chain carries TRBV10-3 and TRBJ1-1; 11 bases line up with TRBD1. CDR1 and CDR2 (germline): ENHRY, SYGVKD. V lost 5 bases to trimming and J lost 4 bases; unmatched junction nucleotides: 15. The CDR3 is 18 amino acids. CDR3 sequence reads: CAISKGTGGTNDGTEAFF. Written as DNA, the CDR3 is TGTGCCATCAGTAAAGGGACAGGGGGAACGAATGATGGCACTGAAGCTTTCTTT.

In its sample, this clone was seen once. This CDR3 reads CASSEALGGTDTQYF. CDR3 bases: TGCGCCAGCAGTGAGGCCCTGGGCGGCACAGATACGCAGTATTTT. J is TRBJ2-3 and V is TRBV10-1; D gene uncertain. The length of the CDR3 is 15 residues. Per germline, CDR1 WNHNN and CDR2 SYGVQD (reference sequence). Trimming removed 2 bases at V and 1 base at J, with 10 bases between.

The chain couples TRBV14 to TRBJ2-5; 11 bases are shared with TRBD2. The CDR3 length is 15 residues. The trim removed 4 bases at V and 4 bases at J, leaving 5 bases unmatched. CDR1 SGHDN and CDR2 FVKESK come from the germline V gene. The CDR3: CASSRSGRGLETQYF. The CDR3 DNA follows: TGTGCCAGCAGCCGTAGCGGGAGGGGTCTAGAGACCCAGTACTTC.